The present TCR beta chain was sequenced within a study of shared clonotypes between healthy human individuals. Turning to the study itself: The plates for each donor numbered three CD4 naive, three CD4 memory, two CD8 naive and one CD8 memory.

In the case of this clone: Its matching antigen is unknown.

Study-wide results and caveats: Rarefaction revealed incomplete sorted-subset sequencing despite large depth.

The length of the CDR3 is 12 residues. Germline V CDR1 and CDR2: MDHEN, SYDVKM. Trimming shortened V by 3 bases and J by 4 bases, and 7 bases separated the two germline ends. The table came from immunoSEQ multiplex PCR; TCRdb's copy has only in-frame clones and leaves some out. The sample shows roughly 2.6 million clones, just over 90% of them seen only once. The sample comprised naive CD4+ T cells sorted from blood. As for subset: CD45RA+ positively selected. The chain couples TRBV28 to TRBJ2-7; D call uncertain. The clonotype originates from a man in his late teens or twenties in good health. Here the CDR3 reads CASSFNRYEQYF. As DNA, the CDR3 is TGTGCCAGCAGTTTTAATAGGTACGAGCAGTACTTC.